A single T cell receptor (beta chain) is shown here with its context. Its matching antigen is unknown. This record comes from a study of T cells after yellow fever vaccination. Study summary: Preparation of fractions with low cell numbers was performed using SMART-Seq v4 Ultra Low Input. Findings and limits, study-wide: Abundant clonotypes (contaminants from the bulk population) could be present in FACS-sorted repertoires. Once the booster was given, most primary-vaccination clones reappeared, at approximately 97% for CD4 and 88% for CD8.

CDR3 length equals 15 residues. From germline, CDR1 is SNHLY and CDR2 FYNNEI. Trimming shortened V by 1 base and J by 5 bases, and 14 bases separated the two germline ends. TCRdb processed the 5' RACE reads anew with MiXCR; each CDR3 protein has one entry. The sample has some 150,000 distinct CDR3 sequences; about a tenth are singletons. The starting material was CD8+ T cells sorted from PBMCs, obtained 45 days after the yellow fever booster vaccination. The receptor was isolated from a man aged 18 to 35 who received the YFV17D yellow fever vaccine. The genes are TRBV2 and TRBJ1-1, with D uncertain. The DNA for the CDR3 is TGTGCCAGCAGTGAAGAAACGGGCGGTTTAACTGAAGCTTTCTTT. Protein product: CASSEETGGLTEAFF. The whole variable domain, remainder taken from reference TRBV2 and TRBJ1-1, is EPEVTQTPSHQVTQMGQEVILRCVPISNHLYFYWYRQILGQKVEFLVSFYNNEISEKSEIFDDQFSVERPDGSNFTLKIRSTKLEDSAMYFCASSEETGGLTEAFFGQGTRLTVV.